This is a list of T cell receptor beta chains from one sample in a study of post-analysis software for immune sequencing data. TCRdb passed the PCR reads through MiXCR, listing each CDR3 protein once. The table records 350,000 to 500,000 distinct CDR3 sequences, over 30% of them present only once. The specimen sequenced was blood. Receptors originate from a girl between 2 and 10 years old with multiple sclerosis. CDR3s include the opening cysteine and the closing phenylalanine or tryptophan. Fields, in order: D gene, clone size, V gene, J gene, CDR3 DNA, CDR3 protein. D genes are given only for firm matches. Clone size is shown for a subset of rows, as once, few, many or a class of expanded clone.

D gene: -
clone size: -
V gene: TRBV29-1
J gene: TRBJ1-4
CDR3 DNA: TGCAGCGTTAATCAGGGAACTAATGAAAAACTGTTTTTT
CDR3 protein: CSVNQGTNEKLFF

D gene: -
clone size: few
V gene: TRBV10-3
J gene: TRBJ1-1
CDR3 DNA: TGTGCCATCAGTGAATCGGGAGGGGACACTGAAGCTTTCTTT
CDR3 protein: CAISESGGDTEAFF

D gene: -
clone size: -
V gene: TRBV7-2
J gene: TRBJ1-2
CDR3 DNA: TGTGCCAGCAGCTCCCGGACCAGGGGTAACTATGGCCACACCTTC
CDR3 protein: CASSSRTRGNYGHTF

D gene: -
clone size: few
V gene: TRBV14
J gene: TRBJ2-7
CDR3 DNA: TGTGCCAGCAGCGGCCAGCGGCAGATTCCCTACGAGCAGTACTTC
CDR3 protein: CASSGQRQIPYEQYF

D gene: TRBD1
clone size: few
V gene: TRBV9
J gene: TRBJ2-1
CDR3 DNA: TGTACCAGCAGCGTCACGGGACAGATCGACAATGAGCAGTTCTTC
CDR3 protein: CTSSVTGQIDNEQFF

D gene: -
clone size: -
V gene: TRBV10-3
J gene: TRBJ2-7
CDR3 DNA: TGTGCCATCAGTGTCGTGGGTGGGGAGCAGTACTTC
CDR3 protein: CAISVVGGEQYF

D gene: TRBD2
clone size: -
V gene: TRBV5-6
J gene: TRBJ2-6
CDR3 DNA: TGTGCCAGCAGCCGCGGGACTAGCGTATTCCACTCTGGGGCCAACGTCCTGACTTTC
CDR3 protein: CASSRGTSVFHSGANVLTF

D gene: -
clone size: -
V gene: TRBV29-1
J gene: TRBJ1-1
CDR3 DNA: TGCAGCGTCCCGGGACATCACACTGAAGCTTTCTTT
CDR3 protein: CSVPGHHTEAFF

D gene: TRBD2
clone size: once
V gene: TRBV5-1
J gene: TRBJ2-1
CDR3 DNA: TGCGCCAGCAGGTCCCAACTAGCGGGGGACTACAATGAGCAGTTCTTC
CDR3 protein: CASRSQLAGDYNEQFF

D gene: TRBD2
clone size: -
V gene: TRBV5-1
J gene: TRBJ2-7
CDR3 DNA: TGCGCCGGCAGCGGGGTCCCCTCCGAGCAGTACTTC
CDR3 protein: CAGSGVPSEQYF

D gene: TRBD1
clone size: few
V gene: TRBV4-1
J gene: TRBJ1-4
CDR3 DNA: TGCGCCAGCAGCCACCGACAGGGCCGTAATGAAAAACTGTTTTTT
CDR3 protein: CASSHRQGRNEKLFF

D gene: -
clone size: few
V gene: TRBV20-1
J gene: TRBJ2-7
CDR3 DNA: TGCAGTGCTAGAGTGGACAGTACGACTGCCTACGAGCAGTACTTC
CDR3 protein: CSARVDSTTAYEQYF

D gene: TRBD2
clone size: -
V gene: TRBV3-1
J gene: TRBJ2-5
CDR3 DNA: TGTGCCAGCAGCCCCCTTTCTGGACTAGCGGGAGGAACAGAGACCCAGTACTTC
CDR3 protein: CASSPLSGLAGGTETQYF

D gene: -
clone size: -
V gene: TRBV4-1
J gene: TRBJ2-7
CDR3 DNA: TGCGCCAGCAGCCAAGAAATGGGACCGTACGAGCAGTACTTC
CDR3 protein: CASSQEMGPYEQYF

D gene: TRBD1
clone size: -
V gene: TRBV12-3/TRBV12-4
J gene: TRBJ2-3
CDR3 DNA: TGTGCCAGCACCGCACAGGGGACAGATGCGCAGTATTTT
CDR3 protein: CASTAQGTDAQYF

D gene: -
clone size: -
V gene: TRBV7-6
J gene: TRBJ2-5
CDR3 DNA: TGTGCCAGCAGCTTATCTACTGGGGAGCAGTACTTC
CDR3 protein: CASSLSTGEQYF

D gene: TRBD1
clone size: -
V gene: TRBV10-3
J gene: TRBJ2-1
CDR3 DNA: TGTGCCATAGCTTACCAAGGACAGGGGGCGTCCTACAATGAGCAGTTCTTC
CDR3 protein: CAIAYQGQGASYNEQFF

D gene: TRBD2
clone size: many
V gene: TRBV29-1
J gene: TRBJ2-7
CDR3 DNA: TGCAGCGTCATAGGACTAGCGGTTGGGGCCCAGTACTTC
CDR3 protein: CSVIGLAVGAQYF

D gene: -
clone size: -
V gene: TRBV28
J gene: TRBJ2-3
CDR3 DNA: TGTGCCAGCAGTCCCTCGGAGGAACAAGATACGCAGTATTTT
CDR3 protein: CASSPSEEQDTQYF

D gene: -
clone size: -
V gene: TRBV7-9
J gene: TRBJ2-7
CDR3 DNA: TGTGCCAGCAGCTTAATGGTCAGGGAGGCGAGAGAGCAGTACTTC
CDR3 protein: CASSLMVREAREQYF

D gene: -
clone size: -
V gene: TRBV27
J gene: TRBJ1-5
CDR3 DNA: TGTGCCAGCAGTTTTTTTCAGGGGTCCAATCAGCCCCAGCATTTT
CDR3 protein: CASSFFQGSNQPQHF

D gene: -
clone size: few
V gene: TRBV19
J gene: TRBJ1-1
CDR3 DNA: TGTGCCAGTAGAAAGAACACTGAAGCTTTCTTT
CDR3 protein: CASRKNTEAFF

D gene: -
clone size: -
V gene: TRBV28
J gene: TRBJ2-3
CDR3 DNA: TGTGCCAGCAGTTCCTTAGGGATGAATACGCAGTATTTT
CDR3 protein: CASSSLGMNTQYF

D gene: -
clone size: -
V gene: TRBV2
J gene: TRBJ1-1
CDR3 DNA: TGTGCCAGCTTGGTCATGAACACTGAAGCTTTCTTT
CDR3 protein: CASLVMNTEAFF

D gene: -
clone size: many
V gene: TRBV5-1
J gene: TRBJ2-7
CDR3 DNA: TGCGCCAGCAGCTTGGCCGGGACCCACGAGCAGTACTTC
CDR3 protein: CASSLAGTHEQYF